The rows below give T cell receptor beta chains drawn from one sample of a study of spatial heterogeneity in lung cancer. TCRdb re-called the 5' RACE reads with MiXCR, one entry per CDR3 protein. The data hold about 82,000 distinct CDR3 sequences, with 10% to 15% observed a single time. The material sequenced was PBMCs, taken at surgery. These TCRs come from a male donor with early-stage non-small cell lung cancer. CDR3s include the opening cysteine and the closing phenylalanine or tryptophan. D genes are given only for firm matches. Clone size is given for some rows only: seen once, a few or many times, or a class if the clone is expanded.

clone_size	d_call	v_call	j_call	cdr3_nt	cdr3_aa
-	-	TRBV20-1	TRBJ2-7	TGCAGTGCTAACCGGGGGACAGTCGAGCAGTACTTC	CSANRGTVEQYF
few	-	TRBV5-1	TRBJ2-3	TGCGCCAGCAGCTCCCAGACGAGCACAGATACGCAGTATTTT	CASSSQTSTDTQYF
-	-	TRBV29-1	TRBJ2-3	TGCAGTTTTAGGGGGGGGGCGGTAGATACGCAGTATTTT	CSFRGGAVDTQYF
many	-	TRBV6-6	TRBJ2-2	TGTGCCAGCAGTTACTCGGGGTCGAACACCGGGGAGCTGTTTTTT	CASSYSGSNTGELFF
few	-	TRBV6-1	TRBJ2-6	TGTGCCAGCAGTGGAATGGCAGGGCCTGGGGCCAACGTCCTGACTTTC	CASSGMAGPGANVLTF
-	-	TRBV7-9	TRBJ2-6	TGTGCCAGCAGCTCCGGACGGGCCAACGTCCTGACTTTC	CASSSGRANVLTF
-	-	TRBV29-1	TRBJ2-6	TGCAGCGCATTTACAGGGATTGGGGCCAACGTCCTGACTTTC	CSAFTGIGANVLTF
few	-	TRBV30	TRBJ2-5	TGTGCCTGGAGTGTACCCGAGACCCAGTACTTC	CAWSVPETQYF
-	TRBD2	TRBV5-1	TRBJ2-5	TGCGCCAGCAGCTTGGCTAGCGGGGGGGCCAGGCAAGAGACCCAGTACTTC	CASSLASGGARQETQYF
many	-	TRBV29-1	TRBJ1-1	TGCAGCGTCCCAGGGACGGGGTACACTGAAGCTTTCTTT	CSVPGTGYTEAFF
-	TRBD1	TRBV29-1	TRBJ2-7	TGCAGCGTTGCAGGCAGGGGGCTGGAAGAGCAGTACTTC	CSVAGRGLEEQYF
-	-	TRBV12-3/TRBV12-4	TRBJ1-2	TGTGCCAGCAGCAAGGCCCCCGTGGTAGACTATGGCTACACCTTC	CASSKAPVVDYGYTF
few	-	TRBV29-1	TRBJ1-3	TGCAGCGTTGGGGGGGGGACTGGAAACACCATATATTTT	CSVGGGTGNTIYF
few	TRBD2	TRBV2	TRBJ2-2	TGTGCCAGCAGTGAAACGGCTAGCGGGGGGGCAAACACCGGGGAGCTGTTTTTT	CASSETASGGANTGELFF
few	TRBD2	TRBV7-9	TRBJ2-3	TGTGCCAGCAGCCCCGGGGGGATACAGAGCACAGATACGCAGTATTTT	CASSPGGIQSTDTQYF
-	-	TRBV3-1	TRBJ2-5	TGTGCCAGCAGCCAAGGAGCGGGTTACCAAGAGACCCAGTACTTC	CASSQGAGYQETQYF
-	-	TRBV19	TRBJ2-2	TGTGCCAGTAGTATAGATTTCTACGTTGGCGGGGAGCTGTTTTTT	CASSIDFYVGGELFF
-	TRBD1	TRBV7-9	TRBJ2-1	TGTGCCAGCCTCTCTAAGAGGGACAGCCGGCACAATGAGCAGTTCTTC	CASLSKRDSRHNEQFF
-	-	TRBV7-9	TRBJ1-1	TGTGCCAGCAGCTTCGGGGCTGGGATGAACACTGAAGCTTTCTTT	CASSFGAGMNTEAFF
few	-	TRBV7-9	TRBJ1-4	TGTGCCAGCAGCTTAGAGCAGGTATCTGAAAAGCTGTTTTTT	CASSLEQVSEKLFF
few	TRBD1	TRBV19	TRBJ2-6	TGTGCCAGTTCCCCGGGACAGGTCTCTGGGGCCAACGTCCTGACTTTC	CASSPGQVSGANVLTF
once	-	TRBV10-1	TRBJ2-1	TGCGCCAGCAGTGAGTCCTGGGCTAGCTCCTACAATGAGCAGTTCTTC	CASSESWASSYNEQFF
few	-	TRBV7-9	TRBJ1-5	TGTGCCAGCAGCTTAGGGACAGCTAATCAGCCCCAGCATTTT	CASSLGTANQPQHF
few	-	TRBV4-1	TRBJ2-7	TGCGCCAGCAGCCAAGATCAGGACAGAACCTACGAGCAGTACTTC	CASSQDQDRTYEQYF
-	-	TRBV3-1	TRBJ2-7	TGTGCCAGCAGCCCACCCGGGACCCCGTTCGAGCAGTACTTC	CASSPPGTPFEQYF
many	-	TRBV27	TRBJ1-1	TGTGCCAGCAGTTTATCGAGGGAGACTGAAGCTTTCTTT	CASSLSRETEAFF
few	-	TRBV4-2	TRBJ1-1	TGTGCCAGCAGCCAACCACAGGGTACGGGCACTGAAGCTTTCTTT	CASSQPQGTGTEAFF
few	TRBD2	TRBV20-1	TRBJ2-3	TGCAGTGCTAGCCCTCCTGTTGGGCGGGAGAAGGCAGATACGCAGTATTTT	CSASPPVGREKADTQYF
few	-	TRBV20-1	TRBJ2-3	TGCAGTGCTCCGTCCGGCAGCACAGATACGCAGTATTTT	CSAPSGSTDTQYF
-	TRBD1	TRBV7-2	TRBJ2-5	TGTGCCAGCAGCGCCCGACAGGGGAGGTGGGAGACCCAGTACTTC	CASSARQGRWETQYF
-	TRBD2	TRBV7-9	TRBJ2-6	TGTGCCAGCAGCTGGTCTAGCGGGGACCTCTCTGGGGCCAACGTCCTGACTTTC	CASSWSSGDLSGANVLTF
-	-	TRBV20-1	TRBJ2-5	TGCAGTGTCCCCGCCACGCAAGAGACCCAGTACTTC	CSVPATQETQYF
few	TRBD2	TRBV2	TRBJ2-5	TGTGCCAGCAGTGAATGGGCTAGCGGGGGAGAAGAGACCCAGTACTTC	CASSEWASGGEETQYF
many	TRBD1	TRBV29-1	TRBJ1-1	TGCAGCCCCAGGGGGCAGGGGACTGAAGCTTTCTTT	CSPRGQGTEAFF
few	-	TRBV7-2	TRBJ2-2	TGTGCCAGCAGCTTAGATGGGGCACTTGACACCGGGGAGCTGTTTTTT	CASSLDGALDTGELFF
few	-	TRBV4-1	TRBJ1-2	TGCGCCAGCAGCCAAGATAGAGTCCCTCTCGGCTACACCTTC	CASSQDRVPLGYTF
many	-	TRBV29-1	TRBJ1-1	TGCAGCGTTGAAGTGAGTGTCGACACTGAAGCTTTCTTT	CSVEVSVDTEAFF
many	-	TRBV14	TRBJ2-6	TGTGCCAGCAGCCAAGGTGGGGCCAACGTCCTGACTTTC	CASSQGGANVLTF
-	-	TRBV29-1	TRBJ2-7	TGCAGCGTTGTTCAGATGGACGCTGGCGAGCAGTACTTC	CSVVQMDAGEQYF
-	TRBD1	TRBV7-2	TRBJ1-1	TGTGCCACTATTGCACATGGGACAGGGGGCACTGAAGCTTTCTTT	CATIAHGTGGTEAFF
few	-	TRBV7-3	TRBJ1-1	TGTGCCAGCAGCTTAATTGGATCGAACACTGAAGCTTTCTTT	CASSLIGSNTEAFF
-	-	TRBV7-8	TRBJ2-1	TGTGCCACTGCGCTCGGGTGGAATGAGCAGTTCTTC	CATALGWNEQFF
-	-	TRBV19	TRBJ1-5	TGTGCCAGTAGTATAGGTTGGCAGGCCGGACAGCCCCAGCATTTT	CASSIGWQAGQPQHF
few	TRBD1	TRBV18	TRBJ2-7	TGTGCCAGCTCACCCGACGGGACAGGGGTAAACGAGCAGTACTTC	CASSPDGTGVNEQYF
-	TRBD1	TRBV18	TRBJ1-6	TGTGCCAGCTCACCTCTCCAGGGGGATCGATCACCCCTCCACTTT	CASSPLQGDRSPLHF
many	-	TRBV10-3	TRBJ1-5	TGTGCCATCAGTGAGGCCCGTGGGGATAATCAGCCCCAGCATTTT	CAISEARGDNQPQHF
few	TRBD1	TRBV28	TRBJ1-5	TGTGCCAGCACCCCGCGGGGGCAGGGGGGATTTCAGCCCCAGCATTTT	CASTPRGQGGFQPQHF
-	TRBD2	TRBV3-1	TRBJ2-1	TGTGCCAGCAGCCCTAGCGGGAGGGCCCTTTATGAGCAGTTCTTC	CASSPSGRALYEQFF
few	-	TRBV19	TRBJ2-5	TGTGCCAGTAGTAAACACCAAGAGACCCAGTACTTC	CASSKHQETQYF
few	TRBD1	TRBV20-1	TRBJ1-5	TGCAGTGCACCGAGACAGGGGGCGTCAGGCAATCAGCCCCAGCATTTT	CSAPRQGASGNQPQHF
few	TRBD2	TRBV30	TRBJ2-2	TGTGCCTGGAGGACTAGCGGGAGCACCGGGGAGCTGTTTTTT	CAWRTSGSTGELFF
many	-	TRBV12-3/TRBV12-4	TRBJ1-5	TGTGCCAGCAGTTTATTGGGTCAGCCCCAGCATTTT	CASSLLGQPQHF
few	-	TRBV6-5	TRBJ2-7	TGTGCCAGCAGTTCCTTCCGGGGCAGGGGCTACGAGCAGTACTTC	CASSSFRGRGYEQYF
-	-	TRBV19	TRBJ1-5	TGTGCCAGTAGTATAGCAAAGGAGCAGCCCCAGCATTTT	CASSIAKEQPQHF
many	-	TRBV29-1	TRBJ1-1	TGCAGCGTTACGGACAAATACACTGAAGCTTTCTTT	CSVTDKYTEAFF
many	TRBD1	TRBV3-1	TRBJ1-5	TGTGCCAGCAGCCCGAGGACAGGGGAGGGACAGCCCCAGCATTTT	CASSPRTGEGQPQHF
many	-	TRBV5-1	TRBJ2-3	TGCGCCAGCAGCTTGGTAGCAGGTGGCCCTCGCACAGATACGCAGTATTTT	CASSLVAGGPRTDTQYF
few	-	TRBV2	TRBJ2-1	TGTGCCAGCAGTGAGGGGGCCTACAATGAGCAGTTCTTC	CASSEGAYNEQFF
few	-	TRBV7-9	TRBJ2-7	TGTGCCAGCAGCTTTCGGTCCTACGAGCAGTACTTC	CASSFRSYEQYF